The 21 T cell receptor beta chains below were found in one sample sequenced in a study of OX40 agonist ivuxolimab in advanced cancers. Generated by immunoSEQ multiplex PCR, the TCRdb table keeps only in-frame clones and is missing some. The table includes roughly 65,000 clones, roughly nine tenths detected once. The input for sequencing was CD4+ or CD8+ T cells sorted from blood, taken in a trial of the OX40 agonist ivuxolimab. These receptors originate from an adult with an advanced solid tumor such as melanoma, head and neck, liver or kidney cancer.

V is TRBV11-3 and J is TRBJ2-7; 7 nucleotides line up with TRBD1. This CDR3 has 13 residues. Germline V gene data show CDR1 as SGHNT and CDR2 as YENEEA. V shed 5 bases and J 3 bases; nucleotides not matched to a gene: 4. CDR3 protein: CASSPGQVYEQYF. In DNA form, the CDR3 reads TGTGCCAGCAGCCCAGGACAGGTCTACGAGCAGTACTTC.

The chain is built from TRBV5-1 and TRBJ1-2; tentative D call: TRBD1 (5 bases). Trimming shortened V by 1 base and J by 4 bases, and 14 bases separated the two germline ends. This CDR3 is 15 amino acids long. CDR1 and CDR2 (germline): SGHRS, YFSETQ. CDR3 loop: CASSLTGTALYGYTF. The DNA for the CDR3 is TGCGCCAGCAGCTTGACTGGGACGGCGCTCTATGGCTACACCTTC.

V is TRBV6-1 and J is TRBJ2-7, with D hard to call. The CDR3 loop spans 15 amino acids. The germline gives CDR1 MNHNS, CDR2 SASEGT. Trimming took off 8 bases at V and 0 bases at J, with 17 bases between the two ends. This chain's CDR3 is CASLRIRPFSYEQYF. CDR3 sequence (DNA): TGTGCCAGCCTAAGAATACGCCCCTTCTCCTACGAGCAGTACTTC.

The V and J genes are TRBV5-1 and TRBJ2-1; 11 nucleotides align to TRBD2. Trimming took 4 bases from V and 6 from J; bases not matched to a gene: 6. This CDR3 contains 15 residues. Looked up from germline, CDR1 is SGHRS and CDR2 is YFSETQ. This chain's CDR3 is CASSPQLAGGNEQFF. The DNA of the CDR3 is TGCGCCAGCAGCCCCCAGCTAGCGGGAGGCAATGAGCAGTTCTTC.

The V and J genes are TRBV9 and TRBJ1-2; D call uncertain. V was pared by 4 bases and J by 0 bases, with 13 bases between. This CDR3 has 15 residues. The germline gives CDR1 SGDLS, CDR2 YYNGEE. CDR3 coding DNA: TGTGCCAGCAGCACCAACACTTTACCTAACTATGGCTACACCTTC. This sequence encodes CASSTNTLPNYGYTF.

This clone appeared a few times. The chain has TRBV6-5 and TRBJ1-5, with D possibly TRBD1 on 6 matching bases. This CDR3 spans 14 amino acids. V was trimmed by 6 bases and J by 5 bases, leaving 14 bases between them. Germline V gene sequence: CDR1 MNHEY, CDR2 SVGAGI. CDR3 nucleotide sequence: TGTGCCAGCAGCCACAGGGTTTGGGATCAGCCCCAGCATTTT. Protein product: CASSHRVWDQPQHF.

V and J are TRBV5-5 and TRBJ1-2, with 8 nucleotides matching TRBD1. V was pared by 4 bases and J by 4 bases, with 6 bases of the junction left unmatched. Germline V gene sequence: CDR1 SGHKS, CDR2 YYEKEE (reference sequence). This CDR3 has 14 residues. This CDR3 reads CASSVSGQGYGYTF. The CDR3 nucleotides are TGTGCCAGCAGCGTGTCCGGACAGGGCTATGGCTACACCTTC.

This sequence joins TRBV2 and TRBJ1-1; D is ambiguous. The V end was cut by 4 bases, the J end by 1 base, with 16 bases between. The CDR3 has 16 residues. Germline assignment: CDR1 SNHLY and CDR2 FYNNEI. The CDR3 DNA reads as TGTGCCAGCAGTGCAGATGCGGGCAGTCGGAACACTGAAGCTTTCTTT. Translation gives CASSADAGSRNTEAFF.

Concerning this clone: One end of the junction is discordant with germline, which a read error may explain. The chain is built from TRBV5-1 and TRBJ1-2; 10 bases fit TRBD1. Germline assignment: CDR1 SGHRS and CDR2 YFSETQ. CDR3 length equals 17 residues. The CDR3: CASSLDPPGQGHQGYTF. The DNA of the CDR3 is TGCGCCAGCAGTTTGGATCCCCCGGGACAGGGGCACCAGGGCTACACCTTC.

The rearrangement joins TRBV18 to TRBJ1-1, with 7 bases that match TRBD1. With V trimmed by 5 bases and J by 11 bases, 14 bases remained unmatched. This CDR3 region has 14 residues. Germline values: CDR1 KGHSH, CDR2 LQKENI. The CDR3, as DNA: TGTGCCAGCTCAGAATCCACCGGGACAGCATACGCTTTCTTT. Translation: CASSESTGTAYAFF.

The V call is TRBV19, the J call TRBJ1-5; 10 bases match TRBD1. Germline V CDR1 and CDR2: LNHDA, SQIVND (reference sequence). With V trimmed by 8 bases and J by 7 bases, 11 bases remained unmatched. This CDR3 has 15 amino acids. CDR3: CASRSKGQGTQPQHF. The DNA for the CDR3 is TGTGCCAGTCGTAGTAAGGGACAGGGGACGCAGCCCCAGCATTTT.

J is TRBJ2-3 and V is TRBV6-1; D remains unclear. V was trimmed by 4 bases and J by 5 bases, leaving 13 bases between them. The length of the CDR3 is 14 residues. Germline-derived CDR1 and CDR2 are MNHNS and SASEGT. CDR3 region: CASSGPVFGDTQYF. Written as DNA, the CDR3 is TGTGCCAGCAGTGGGCCGGTTTTCGGAGATACGCAGTATTTT.

This clone showed up just a few times. This chain connects TRBV25-1 to TRBJ1-6; D is uncertain. This CDR3 has 17 residues. The germline CDR1 and CDR2 sequences are MGHDK and SYGVNS. The V and J ends lost 3 bases and 0 bases respectively, with 12 bases between them. The CDR3 loop reads CASSEKNRASYNSPLHF. The CDR3 nucleotides are TGTGCCAGCAGTGAGAAAAATAGGGCCTCCTATAATTCACCCCTCCACTTT.

The chain employs TRBV16 and TRBJ1-5, with D unresolved. The germline CDR1 and CDR2 sequences are KGHSY and FQNENV. V was shortened by 1 base and J by 0 bases, with 4 bases between the two germline ends. The CDR3 runs 14 residues. CDR3 nucleotides: TGTGCCAGCAGCCAATTTAATAGCAATCAGCCCCAGCATTTT. It is translated as CASSQFNSNQPQHF.

The chain employs TRBV19 and TRBJ2-1, with 7 bases lining up with TRBD2. After removal of 4 bases from V and 9 bases from J, the junction contained 12 bases not matched to a gene. This CDR3 comprises 15 residues. Looked up from germline, CDR1 is LNHDA and CDR2 is SQIVND (reference sequence). The CDR3 reads CASSSRQGLVTEQFF. The CDR3 coding sequence is TGTGCCAGTAGTAGCCGTCAAGGACTAGTCACTGAGCAGTTCTTC.

As regards this clone: The sample contains more than one DNA sequence encoding this CDR3. CDR3 nucleotides: TGTGCCAGTAGTCCCCGGCGGCTAGCGGGCTCCTACAATGAGCAGTTCTTC. Protein sequence: CASSPRRLAGSYNEQFF. The genes are TRBV19 and TRBJ2-1, with TRBD2 matching 8 bases. V dropped 5 bases and J dropped 0; count of bases not matched to a gene: 9. The CDR3 is 17 residues long. Per germline, CDR1 LNHDA and CDR2 SQIVND (reference sequence).

The chain has TRBV11-3 and TRBJ2-1; D may be TRBD1 or TRBD2 (6 bases each). The CDR3 consists of 14 residues. Germline CDR1 is SGHNT and CDR2 is YENEEA. The V and J ends lost 5 bases and 6 bases respectively, with 14 bases between them. The CDR3 nucleotides read TGTGCCAGCAGCATAGGGGGACTCTCCAATGAGCAGTTCTTC. Translated: CASSIGGLSNEQFF.

This clone came up once. As DNA, the CDR3 is TGTGCCAGCAGTGAAAAAGGAGTTCCCACCGATACGCAGTATTTT. Protein product: CASSEKGVPTDTQYF. The rearrangement joins TRBV2 to TRBJ2-3, with unresolved D. This CDR3 region has 15 residues. Trimming stripped 2 bases from V and 6 bases from J, with 15 bases between. Germline V gene data show CDR1 as SNHLY and CDR2 as FYNNEI.

This clone was seen a single time. The chain uses TRBV2 and TRBJ1-2; D is unclear. The CDR3 is made up of 13 amino acids. Trimming took off 4 bases at V and 4 bases at J, with 10 bases between the two ends. Germline V gene sequence: CDR1 SNHLY, CDR2 FYNNEI. CDR3 DNA: TGTGCCAGCAGTGCCACAGCTTCCTATGGCTACACCTTC. Protein: CASSATASYGYTF.

J is TRBJ1-5 and V is TRBV5-1; D perhaps matches TRBD1 (6 bases). V was cut by 1 base and J by 4 bases, with 12 bases left in between. In germline, CDR1 is SGHRS, CDR2 YFSETQ. This CDR3 contains 15 residues. The CDR3 region is CASSLSGVENQPQHF. The CDR3 nucleotides read TGCGCCAGCAGCTTGTCAGGGGTTGAGAATCAGCCCCAGCATTTT.

V usage is TRBV19 and J usage is TRBJ2-2; D ambiguous. With 2 bases removed from V and 4 bases from J, the gap between germline ends came to 11 bases. Germline-derived CDR1 and CDR2 are LNHDA and SQIVND (reference sequence). The length of the CDR3 is 15 residues. CDR3 sequence (DNA): TGTGCCAGTAGTATATTCGCTACCCTCACCGGGGAGCTGTTTTTT. The encoded protein is CASSIFATLTGELFF.